Following are 6 T cell receptor beta chains from one sample sequenced in a study of shared clonotypes between healthy human individuals (dated by TCRdb to 2018 to 2020). Library construction relied on the immunoSEQ multiplex PCR assay. TCRdb's version of the immuneACCESS table is confined to in-frame rearrangements and falls short of the full clone set. An unresolved V gene accounts for under half of the shortfall where checked; the remainder is of unknown origin. This sample has about 1 million clones in its table, and roughly 80% of those were observed once. The ten largest clones add up to approximately 1.3% of the sample. The sample consisted of memory CD4+ T cells sorted from blood. Read against the paper, the sample's cell subset or site label means: CD45RA-negative fraction. These receptors originate from a young man in good health.

The chain recombines TRBV14 with TRBJ1-4; possible D gene TRBD1, 5 bases. Trimming removed 2 bases at V and 8 bases at J, with 21 bases between. The CDR3 covers 17 residues. Germline V gene lookup returns CDR1 SGHDN and CDR2 FVKESK. CDR3 sequence reads: CASSQQFSGPKKEKLFF. As DNA, the CDR3 is TGTGCCAGCAGCCAACAATTTTCGGGACCTAAAAAGGAAAAACTGTTTTTT.

This chain connects TRBV7-2 to TRBJ1-5; unclear D gene. Trimming stripped 1 base from V and 0 bases from J, with 7 bases between. The germline CDR1 and CDR2 sequences are SGHTA and FQGNSA. CDR3 length equals 15 residues. CDR3 DNA: TGTGCCAGCAGCTTAGGGGGTATTAGCAATCAGCCCCAGCATTTT. This translates into CASSLGGISNQPQHF.

A few counts support this clone. The V call is TRBV2, the J call TRBJ1-3; TRBD1 might be the D (5 bases). The germline gives CDR1 SNHLY, CDR2 FYNNEI. V lost 7 bases to trimming and J lost 0 bases, with 10 bases between them. The CDR3 loop spans 14 amino acids. In DNA form, the CDR3 reads TGTGCCAGCAAGACAGACTACTCTGGAAACACCATATATTTT. Translated: CASKTDYSGNTIYF.

The gene calls are TRBV18 and TRBJ2-7; D may be TRBD1 (6 bases). Looked up from germline, CDR1 is KGHSH and CDR2 is LQKENI. Trimming took off 2 bases at V and 2 bases at J, with 13 bases between the two ends. This CDR3 region has 15 residues. CDR3 protein: CASSPRAGETYEQYF. As DNA, the CDR3 is TGTGCCAGCTCACCAAGGGCAGGGGAGACCTACGAGCAGTACTTC. Drawing the rest from reference TRBV18 and TRBJ2-7, the complete variable domain is NAGVMQNPRHLVRRRGQEARLRCSPMKGHSHVYWYRQLPEEGLKFMVYLQKENIIDESGMPKERFSAEFPKEGPSILRIQQVVRGDSAAYFCASSPRAGETYEQYFGPGTRLTVT.

This chain uses TRBV10-1 with TRBJ2-3; no clear D gene. Germline V gene lookup returns CDR1 WNHNN and CDR2 SYGVQD (reference sequence). V was clipped by 5 bases and J by 3 bases, with 12 bases between them. The CDR3 is made up of 14 amino acids. CDR3 protein: CASSYDPRTDTQYF. The CDR3 coding sequence is TGCGCCAGCAGTTATGACCCGAGGACAGATACGCAGTATTTT.

The chain recombines TRBV5-1 with TRBJ2-7, with D possibly being TRBD1 or TRBD2 (6 bases each). V lost 5 bases, J lost 0 bases, and 15 bases lay in between. CDR3 size: 15 residues. Germline values: CDR1 SGHRS, CDR2 YFSETQ. For the CDR3, the DNA is TGCGCCAGCAGGCCGGGGGCTCAGGTCTCCTACGAGCAGTACTTC. Residues: CASRPGAQVSYEQYF. Together with reference TRBV5-1 and TRBJ2-7, the CDR3 gives the full variable domain: KAGVTQTPRYLIKTRGQQVTLSCSPISGHRSVSWYQQTPGQGLQFLFEYFSETQRNKGNFPGRFSGRQFSNSRSEMNVSTLELGDSALYLCASRPGAQVSYEQYFGPGTRLTVT.